The clone carrying this T cell receptor (beta chain) came up a few times. Trimming removed 3 bases from V and 5 bases from J, with 12 bases in between. This CDR3 region has 14 residues. The V gene's germline CDR1 is MDHEN and CDR2 SYDVKM. This record belongs to a study of OX40 agonist ivuxolimab in advanced cancers. Using immunoSEQ multiplex PCR, the repertoire was profiled, and TCRdb retains in-frame clones only, with some absent. This sample has 63,000 or so clones; 90% to 95% occur once, and the top ten carry roughly 4%. The origin of this receptor is an adult with an advanced solid tumor such as melanoma, head and neck, liver or kidney cancer. Sequencing used CD4+ or CD8+ T cells sorted from blood, obtained in a trial of the OX40 agonist ivuxolimab. The V and J genes are TRBV28 and TRBJ2-3; D might be TRBD1 or TRBD2, each matching 7 bases. In nucleotides, the CDR3 is TGTGCCAGCAGTTTCAGGGGGGGGATAGATACGCAGTATTTT. This encodes CASSFRGGIDTQYF.